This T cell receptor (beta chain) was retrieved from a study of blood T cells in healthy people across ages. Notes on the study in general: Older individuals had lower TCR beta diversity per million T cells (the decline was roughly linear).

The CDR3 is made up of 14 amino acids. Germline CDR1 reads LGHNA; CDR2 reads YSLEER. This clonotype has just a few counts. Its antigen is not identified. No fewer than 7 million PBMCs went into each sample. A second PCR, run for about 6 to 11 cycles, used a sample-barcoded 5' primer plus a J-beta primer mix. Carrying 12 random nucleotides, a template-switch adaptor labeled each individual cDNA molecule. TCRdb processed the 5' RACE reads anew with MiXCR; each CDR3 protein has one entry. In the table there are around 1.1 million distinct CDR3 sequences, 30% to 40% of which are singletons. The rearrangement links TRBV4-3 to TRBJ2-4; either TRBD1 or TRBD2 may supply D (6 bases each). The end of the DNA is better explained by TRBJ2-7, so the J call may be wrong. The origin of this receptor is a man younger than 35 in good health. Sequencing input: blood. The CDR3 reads CASSQGRGDYEQYF. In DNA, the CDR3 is TGCGCCAGCAGCCAAGGAAGGGGGGACTACGAGCAGTACTTC.